Below, one TCR beta chain is given with its context. The antigen it binds to is not known. CDR1 and CDR2 (SGHVS, FNYEAQ) derive from the germline V gene. Taken from cysteine to phenylalanine, the CDR3 has 16 residues. No DNA accompanies this entry. HCMV serostatus was determined by detecting HCMV-specific IgG in serum with a commercial ELISA kit. Peripheral blood mononuclear cells were isolated from blood by Ficoll density gradient centrifugation. The record originates from a study of T cells expressing NK-cell markers (dated by TCRdb to between 2020 and 2021). The study in broad terms: Eight or nine donors provided sorted CD3+CD56+NKG2C+, CD3+CD56+NKG2C- and CD3+CD56-NKG2C+ T-cell subsets, whose TCR beta-chain repertoires were profiled. All eight donors whose samples were sequenced were randomly selected healthy volunteers, three of them men and five women. Among the eight sequenced donors, seven were HCMV-seropositive and one was HCMV-seronegative. Libraries were sequenced as 2 x 150 bp reads on Illumina HiSeq 2000/2500, MiSeq or NextSeq.

The listed sequencing device is Illumina HiSeq 2000. 5'RACE template switching, by which a universal primer site and unique molecular identifiers were added, was used to make TCR beta cDNA libraries. Priming for cDNA synthesis came from the TCR beta constant segment, and two successive PCR amplification steps followed. Concerning the study's data processing: MIGEC handled demultiplexing of the reads and grouping by UMI, while MiTCR was used to assemble and quantify clonotypes. To exclude erroneous sequences, any TCR cDNA sequence not supported by at least two reads was discarded. Downstream repertoire analysis used the tcR package, and clonotypes were matched across fractions by CDR3 nucleotide sequence plus V segment. VDJmatch was used to annotate antigen specificity against VDJdb, with one amino acid substitution in CDR3 permitted. Reads reprocessed by TCRdb are summarized as one entry per CDR3 protein sequence, and DNA is absent. The V and J calls were determined by TCRdb, not by the authors. The sample's table covers just under 150,000 distinct CDR3 sequences. The ten largest clones add up to less than 15% of the sample.

What the research found in general, with its limitations: It remained unclear whether the expanded NKG2C-expressing T cell clones were specific for HCMV antigens. Those dominant clonotypes were again the most abundant among CD3+CD56-NKG2C+ cells in a few donors, at about 28.3-60.1%. In a handful of donors, the dominant CD3+CD56+NKG2C+ clonotypes were among the top 10 CD8+ clonotypes and accounted for roughly 1.0-8% of CD8+ T cells.

The source material was blood T cells: a sorted CD56 or NKG2C T cell subset, CD4+ or CD8+ T cells, or bulk PBMC T cells (not recorded which). Recombination joined TRBV7-6 with TRBJ2-5; TCRdb outputs TRBD2, but without DNA this stays unchecked. The TCR was taken from a man younger than 35 in good health. Donor details come from another sample of the same person, matched by shared clones. The CDR3 protein is CASSEKARWSQETQYF.